Detailed here is one T cell receptor (beta chain). Its antigen is currently unknown. This record belongs to a study of T cell responses to AZD1222 COVID-19 vaccine. Germline V gives CDR1 LGHDT, CDR2 YNNKEL (reference sequence). V lost 0 bases, J lost 9 bases, and 14 bases lay in between. This CDR3 region has 14 residues. Study-wide findings and caveats: Clonal diversity was possibly underestimated, and white British individuals and females predominated among donors. Spike-wide vaccine-associated CD4 TCRs dominated at 160-218 and 743-854.

Using immunoSEQ multiplex PCR, the repertoire was profiled, and TCRdb retains in-frame clones only, with some absent. The sample has 200,000 or so clones, around 87% seen once; the top ten hold about 3%. This chain uses TRBV3-1 (or the pseudogene TRBV3-2) with TRBJ1-2; possible D gene TRBD1, 5 bases. The clonotype originates from an adult in good health. Sequences were derived from peripheral blood, sampled on day 0 of MenACWY control vaccination. The CDR3, as DNA: TGTGCCAGCAGCCAAGAAGGGACGGTCGGACGCTACACCTTC. Translation gives CASSQEGTVGRYTF.